This record covers a single T cell receptor beta chain. Its specific antigen is unknown. No clone much larger than this one lies a single base away; base qualities are absent. The V end gives up 1 base and the J end 3 bases, leaving 7 bases in the junction not matched to a gene. Based on the germline V gene, the CDR1 and CDR2 sequences are KGHSH and LQKENI. The CDR3, cysteine through phenylalanine, is 16 amino acids long. Only CDR3 DNA remains: 48 bases, in frame from the first base. During the collection period, no immune events, such as infections, were documented for the healthy donors. To calibrate time-dependent variance in a beta-binomial model of T-cell clone differential abundance, blood repertoires from healthy donors were used as a training cohort. The training cohort was composed of 10 or so healthy donors, 3 female and 7 male. The donors were between roughly 25 and 70 years old, with an average age of about 47 years. Whole blood was collected from each healthy donor at three time points spaced approximately 2 weeks apart and obtained from a commercial supplier. For immunosequencing, genomic DNA was extracted from unsorted whole blood.

The sample belongs to a study of identifying expanded T cells in peripheral blood (dated by TCRdb to about 2019). Regarding the study in general: Four technical replicates, made by sequencing separate aliquots from the same pool of genomic DNA, were compared pairwise. Paper-wide results and their limitations: Variance in clone template counts between approximately two-week samples significantly increased with total template count across all healthy donors. The beta-binomial model significantly reduced the number of clones called differentially abundant and the false-positive rate across all healthy-donor time intervals. It was expected by the authors that biological variance in healthy repertoires might increase further over much longer intervals, such as months to years. The binomial model flagged approximately 1.2 differentially abundant clones between technical replicates, compared with about 16 over around 2 weeks and approximately 19 over approximately four weeks.

TCRbeta CDR3 regions were profiled by bias-controlled multiplex PCR amplification of genomic DNA with the immunoSEQ Assay. Concerning the study's data processing: The absolute abundance of each unique TCRbeta CDR3 region was quantified after sequences were collapsed and filtered. Differential abundance was tested with a binomial (Fisher-equivalent) model and with a beta-binomial model adding time-dependent variance fitted from healthy donors. Any clone with fewer than 5 combined templates was excluded, and a clone was called differentially abundant if its Benjamini-Hochberg FDR was below 0.01. Using the form v = (b*log(k)+a)^2, the beta-binomial variance was modeled as a function of the total template count across the two samples. TCRdb holds this immuneACCESS table with in-frame rearrangements only. Some clones are missing; in checked studies, unresolved V genes explain under half, and the rest has no known cause. V, J and clone size are taken as reported in that table, and D and trimming were inferred from the DNA itself. The sample contains 100,000 or so clones, 87% of them found a single time. 17% of the sample rests with the top ten.

The TCR sequence derives from a person between 18 and 70 years old in good health. The sequenced sample was blood. The sequence joins TRBV18 to TRBJ2-3; TRBD2 aligns with 7 central bases. The DNA reads as follows: TGTGCCAGCTCACCACGGGGAGGGGAGGCGACAGATACGCAGTATTTT. Its amino acids are CASSPRGGEATDTQYF.